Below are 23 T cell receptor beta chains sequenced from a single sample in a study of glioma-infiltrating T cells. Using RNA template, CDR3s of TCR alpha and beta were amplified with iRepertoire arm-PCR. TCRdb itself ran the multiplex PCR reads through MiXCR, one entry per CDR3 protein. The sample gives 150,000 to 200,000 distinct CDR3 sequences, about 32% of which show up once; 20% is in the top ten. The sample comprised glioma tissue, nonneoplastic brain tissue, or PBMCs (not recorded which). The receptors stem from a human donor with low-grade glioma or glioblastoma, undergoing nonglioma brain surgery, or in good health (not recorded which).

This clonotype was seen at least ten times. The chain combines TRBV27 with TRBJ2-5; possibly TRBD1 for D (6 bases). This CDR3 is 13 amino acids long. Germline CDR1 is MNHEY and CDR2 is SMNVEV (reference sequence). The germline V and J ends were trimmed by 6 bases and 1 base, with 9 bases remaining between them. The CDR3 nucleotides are TGTGCCAGCAGCGCACAGGGCCAAGAGACCCAGTACTTC. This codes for CASSAQGQETQYF.

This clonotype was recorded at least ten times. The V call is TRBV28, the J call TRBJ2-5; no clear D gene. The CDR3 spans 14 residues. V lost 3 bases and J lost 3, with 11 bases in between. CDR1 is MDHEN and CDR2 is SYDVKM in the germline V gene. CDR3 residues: CASSFVVGEETQYF. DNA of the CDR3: TGTGCCAGCAGTTTCGTCGTAGGAGAAGAGACCCAGTACTTC.

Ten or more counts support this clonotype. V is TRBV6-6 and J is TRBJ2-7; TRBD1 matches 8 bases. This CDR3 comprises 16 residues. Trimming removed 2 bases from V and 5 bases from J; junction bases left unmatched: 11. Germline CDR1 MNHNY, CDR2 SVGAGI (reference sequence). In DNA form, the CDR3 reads TGTGCCAGCAGTTACCCCGTGACAGGGGCCAGGGACGAGCAGTACTTC. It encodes CASSYPVTGARDEQYF.

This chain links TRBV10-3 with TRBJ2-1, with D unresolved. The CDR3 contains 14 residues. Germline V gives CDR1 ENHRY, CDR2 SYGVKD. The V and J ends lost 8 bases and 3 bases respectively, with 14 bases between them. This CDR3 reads CAIAEYLDYNEQFF. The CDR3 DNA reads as TGTGCCATCGCAGAGTACCTGGACTACAATGAGCAGTTCTTC.

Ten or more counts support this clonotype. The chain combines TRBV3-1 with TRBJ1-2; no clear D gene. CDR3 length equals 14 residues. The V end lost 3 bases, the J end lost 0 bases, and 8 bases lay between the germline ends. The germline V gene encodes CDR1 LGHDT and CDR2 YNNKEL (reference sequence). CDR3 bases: TGTGCCAGCAGCCATCACAAAGCTAACTATGGCTACACCTTC. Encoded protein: CASSHHKANYGYTF.

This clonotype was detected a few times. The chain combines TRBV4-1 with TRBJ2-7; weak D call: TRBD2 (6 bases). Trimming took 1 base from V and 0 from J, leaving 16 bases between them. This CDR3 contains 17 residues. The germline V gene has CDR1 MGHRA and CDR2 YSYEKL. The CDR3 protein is CASSQVSGSRSSYEQYF. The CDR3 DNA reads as TGCGCCAGCAGCCAAGTAAGCGGGTCTAGGAGCTCCTACGAGCAGTACTTC.

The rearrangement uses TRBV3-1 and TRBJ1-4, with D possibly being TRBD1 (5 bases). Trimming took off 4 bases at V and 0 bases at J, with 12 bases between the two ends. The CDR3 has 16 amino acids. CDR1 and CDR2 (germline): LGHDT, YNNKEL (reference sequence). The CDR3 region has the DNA TGTGCCAGCAGCCCTACAGGACCTGCAACTAATGAAAAACTGTTTTTT. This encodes CASSPTGPATNEKLFF.

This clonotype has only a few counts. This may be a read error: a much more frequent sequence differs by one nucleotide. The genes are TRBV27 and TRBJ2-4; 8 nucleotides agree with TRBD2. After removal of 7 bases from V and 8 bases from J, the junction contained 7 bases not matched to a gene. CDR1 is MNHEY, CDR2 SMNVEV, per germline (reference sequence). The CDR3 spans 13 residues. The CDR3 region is CASTSGRGDIQYF. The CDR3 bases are TGTGCCAGCACCAGCGGGAGAGGAGACATTCAGTACTTC.

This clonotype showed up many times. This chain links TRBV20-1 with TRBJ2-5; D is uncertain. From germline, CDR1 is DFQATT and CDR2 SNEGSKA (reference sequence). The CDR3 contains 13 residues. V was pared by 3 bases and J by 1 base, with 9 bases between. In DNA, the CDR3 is TGCAGTGCTAGCCGGACGGCCCAAGAGACCCAGTACTTC. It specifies CSASRTAQETQYF.

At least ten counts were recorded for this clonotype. The CDR3 is CASSLLDTQYF. The CDR3 nucleotides read TGTGCCAGCAGCCTCCTCGATACGCAGTATTTT. J is TRBJ2-3 and V is TRBV3-1, with D unresolved. V dropped 4 bases and J dropped 6 bases, with 5 bases sitting between them. The germline V gene encodes CDR1 LGHDT and CDR2 YNNKEL (reference sequence). The CDR3 runs to 11 residues.

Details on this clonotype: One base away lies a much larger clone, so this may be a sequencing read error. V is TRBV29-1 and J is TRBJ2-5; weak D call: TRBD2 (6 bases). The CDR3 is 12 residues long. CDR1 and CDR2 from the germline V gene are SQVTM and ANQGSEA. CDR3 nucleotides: TGCAGAGTCGCCCGGGACTCAGAGACCCAGTACTTC. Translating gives CRVARDSETQYF.

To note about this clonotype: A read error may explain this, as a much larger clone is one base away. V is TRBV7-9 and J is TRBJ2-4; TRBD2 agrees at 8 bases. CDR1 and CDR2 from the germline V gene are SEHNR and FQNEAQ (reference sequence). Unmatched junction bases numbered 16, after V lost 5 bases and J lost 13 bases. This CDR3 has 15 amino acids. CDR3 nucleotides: TGTGCCAGCAGCCAAACTAGCGGACCATACAATGAGCAGTACTTC. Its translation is CASSQTSGPYNEQYF.

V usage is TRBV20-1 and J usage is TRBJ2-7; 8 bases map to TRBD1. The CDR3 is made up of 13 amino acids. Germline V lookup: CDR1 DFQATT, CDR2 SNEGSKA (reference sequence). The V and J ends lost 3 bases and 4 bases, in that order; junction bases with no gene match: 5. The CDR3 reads CSARANRGYEQYF. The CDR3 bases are TGCAGTGCTAGGGCCAACAGGGGGTACGAGCAGTACTTC.

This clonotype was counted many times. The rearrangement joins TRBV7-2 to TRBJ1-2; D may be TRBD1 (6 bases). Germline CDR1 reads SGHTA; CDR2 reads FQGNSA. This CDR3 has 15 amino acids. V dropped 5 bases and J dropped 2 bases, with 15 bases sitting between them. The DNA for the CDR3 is TGTGCCAGCAGCACCCCACAGGGCCCCAACTATGGCTACACCTTC. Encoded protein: CASSTPQGPNYGYTF.

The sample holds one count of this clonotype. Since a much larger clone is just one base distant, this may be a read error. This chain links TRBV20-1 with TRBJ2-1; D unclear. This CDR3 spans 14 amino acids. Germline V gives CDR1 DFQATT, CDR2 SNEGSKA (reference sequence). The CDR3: CSARPRPSYNEKFF. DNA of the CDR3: TGCAGTGCTAGACCACGTCCCTCCTACAATGAGAAGTTCTTC.

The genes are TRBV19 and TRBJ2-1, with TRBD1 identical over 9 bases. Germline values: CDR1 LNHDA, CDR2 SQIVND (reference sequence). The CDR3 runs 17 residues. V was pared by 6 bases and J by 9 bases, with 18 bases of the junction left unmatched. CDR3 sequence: CASSPGTGNVWSTEQFF. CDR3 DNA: TGTGCCAGTAGCCCCGGGACAGGGAACGTCTGGAGCACTGAGCAGTTCTTC.

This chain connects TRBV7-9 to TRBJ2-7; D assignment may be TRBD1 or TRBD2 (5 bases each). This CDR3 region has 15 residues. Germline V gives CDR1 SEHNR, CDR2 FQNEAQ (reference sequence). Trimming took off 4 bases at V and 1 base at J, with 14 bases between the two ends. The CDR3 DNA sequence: TGTGCCAGCAGCTCACACCGGGACGGATCCTACGAGCAGTACTTC. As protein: CASSSHRDGSYEQYF.

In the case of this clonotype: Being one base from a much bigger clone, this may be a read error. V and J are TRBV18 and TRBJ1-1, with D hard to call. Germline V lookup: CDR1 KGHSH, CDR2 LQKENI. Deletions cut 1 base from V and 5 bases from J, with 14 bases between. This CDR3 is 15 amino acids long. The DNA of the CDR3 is TGTGCCAGCTCACCACAGGGCGCCCGGGGAACTGAAGCTTTCTTT. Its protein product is CASSPQGARGTEAFF.

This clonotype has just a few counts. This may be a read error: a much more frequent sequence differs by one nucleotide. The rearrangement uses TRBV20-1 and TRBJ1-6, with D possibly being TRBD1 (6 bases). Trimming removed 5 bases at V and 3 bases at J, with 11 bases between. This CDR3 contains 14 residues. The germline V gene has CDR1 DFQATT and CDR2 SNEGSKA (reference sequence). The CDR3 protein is CSARLGHYNSPLHF. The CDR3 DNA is TGCAGTGCTCGCCTGGGACACTATAATTCACCCCTCCACTTT.

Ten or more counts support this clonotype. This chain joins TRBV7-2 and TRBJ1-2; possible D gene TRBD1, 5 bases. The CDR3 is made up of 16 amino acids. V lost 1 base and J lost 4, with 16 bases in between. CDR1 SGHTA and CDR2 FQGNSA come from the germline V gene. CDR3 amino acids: CASSLGVATASYGYTF. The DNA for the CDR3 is TGTGCCAGCAGCTTAGGGGTCGCGACAGCTAGCTATGGCTACACCTTC.

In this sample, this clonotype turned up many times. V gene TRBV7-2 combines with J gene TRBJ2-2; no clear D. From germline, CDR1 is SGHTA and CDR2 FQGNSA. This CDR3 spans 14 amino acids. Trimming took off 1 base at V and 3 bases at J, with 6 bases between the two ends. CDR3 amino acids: CASSLDFYTGELFF. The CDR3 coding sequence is TGTGCCAGCAGCTTAGACTTTTACACCGGGGAGCTGTTTTTT.

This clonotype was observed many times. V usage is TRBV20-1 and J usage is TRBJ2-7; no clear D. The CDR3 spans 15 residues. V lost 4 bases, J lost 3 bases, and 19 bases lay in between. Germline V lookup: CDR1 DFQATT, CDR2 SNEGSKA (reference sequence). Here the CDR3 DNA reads TGCAGTGCTACGAGGTCCGGGTTTACCAACTACGAGCAGTACTTC. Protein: CSATRSGFTNYEQYF.

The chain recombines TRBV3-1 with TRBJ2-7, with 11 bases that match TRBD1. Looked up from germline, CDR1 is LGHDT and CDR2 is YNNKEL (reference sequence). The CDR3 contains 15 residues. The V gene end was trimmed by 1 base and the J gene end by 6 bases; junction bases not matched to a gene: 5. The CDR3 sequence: CASSQVGTGGAEQYF. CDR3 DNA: TGTGCCAGCAGCCAAGTGGGGACAGGGGGAGCCGAGCAGTACTTC.